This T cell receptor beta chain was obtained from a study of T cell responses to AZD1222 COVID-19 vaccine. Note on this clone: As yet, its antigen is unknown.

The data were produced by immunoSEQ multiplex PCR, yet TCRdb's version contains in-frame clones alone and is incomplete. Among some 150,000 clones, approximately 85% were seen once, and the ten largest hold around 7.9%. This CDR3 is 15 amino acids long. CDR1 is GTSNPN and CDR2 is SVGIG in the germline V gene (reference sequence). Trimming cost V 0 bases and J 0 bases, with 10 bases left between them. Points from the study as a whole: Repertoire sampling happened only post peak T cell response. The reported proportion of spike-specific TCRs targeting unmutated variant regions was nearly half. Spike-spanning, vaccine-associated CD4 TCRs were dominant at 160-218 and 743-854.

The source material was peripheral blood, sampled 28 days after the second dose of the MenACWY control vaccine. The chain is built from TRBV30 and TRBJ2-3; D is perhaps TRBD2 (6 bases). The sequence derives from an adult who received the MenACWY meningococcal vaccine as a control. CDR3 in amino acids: CAWSVSGSSTDTQYF. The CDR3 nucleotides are TGTGCCTGGAGTGTTAGCGGCTCTAGCACAGATACGCAGTATTTT.